This T cell receptor (beta chain) emerged from a study of CD8 T cells in Susac syndrome. cDNA came from 0.5 to 1 ug RNA primed by random hexamers. Amplification of TCR beta CDR3 by immunoSEQ multiplex PCR spanned 54 Vbeta and 13 Jbeta. TCRdb itself ran the immunoSEQ multiplex PCR reads through MiXCR, one entry per CDR3 protein. The sample shows around 120,000 distinct CDR3 sequences, 94% of them seen only once. The CDR3 length is 13 residues. Trimming shortened V by 4 bases and J by 3 bases, and 7 bases separated the two germline ends. The germline V gene encodes CDR1 LGHNA and CDR2 YSLEER. This clonotype has only one observation.

Sequencing used CD4+ T cells from PBMCs. The chain carries TRBV4-3 and TRBJ1-5; D is uncertain. This receptor was identified in a human donor with multiple sclerosis. The CDR3 region is CASSRDANQPQHF. The CDR3 DNA is TGCGCCAGCAGCCGGGATGCCAATCAGCCCCAGCATTTT.